The present T cell receptor beta chain was sequenced within a study of cytomegalovirus exposure and HLA in healthy donors. Study summary: Of some 410 genotyped donors, about 80% grouped in the Caucasian-associated ancestry cluster. Points from the study as a whole: Across all donors, roughly uniform sequencing depth was an assumption of the presence/absence analyses. In the analysis, some V segments, TRBV6-2 and TRBV6-3 included, were excluded as indistinguishable. DRB1 showed the most TCR associations and HLA-C the fewest in a later analysis, as rates varied by HLA locus.

A note on this clone: Its antigen is currently unknown.

Germline loops: CDR1 LNHNV, CDR2 YYDKDF (reference sequence). The CDR3 is 14 residues long. V shed 2 bases and J 0 bases; nucleotides not matched to a gene: 0. Use of 60 Vbeta and 13 Jbeta primers characterized the PCR. Here immunoSEQ multiplex PCR was the method, and the copy in TCRdb shows in-frame clones only, minus some. The sample carries around 100,000 clones, about four fifths recorded once. The chain has TRBV15 and TRBJ2-7; TRBD2 matches at 8 bases. The sequence came from a man between 40 and 49 years old in good health and CMV-seropositive. Sequences were obtained from PBMCs. The CDR3 here is CATSRSGSSYEQYF. The CDR3 nucleotides are TGTGCCACCAGCAGAAGCGGGAGCTCCTACGAGCAGTACTTC.